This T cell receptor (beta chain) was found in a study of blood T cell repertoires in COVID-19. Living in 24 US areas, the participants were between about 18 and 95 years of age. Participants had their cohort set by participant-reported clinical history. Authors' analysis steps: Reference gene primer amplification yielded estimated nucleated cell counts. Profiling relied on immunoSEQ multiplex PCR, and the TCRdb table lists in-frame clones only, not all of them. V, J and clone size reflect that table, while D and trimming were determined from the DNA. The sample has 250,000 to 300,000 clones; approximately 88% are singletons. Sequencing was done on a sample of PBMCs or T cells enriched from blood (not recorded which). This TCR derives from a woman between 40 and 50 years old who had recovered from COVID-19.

CDR3 DNA: TGTGCCAGCAGCTTGGAGACAGCCCAGAGCACAGATACGCAGTATTTT. Translating it yields CASSLETAQSTDTQYF. This rearrangement joins TRBV27 to TRBJ2-3; perhaps TRBD1 as D (5 bases). Germline lookup yields CDR1 MNHEY and CDR2 SMNVEV (reference sequence). Trimming took 6 bases from V and 0 from J, leaving 16 bases between them. The CDR3 consists of 16 residues.